This T cell receptor (beta chain) was retrieved from a study of blood T cell repertoires in COVID-19. About the study: Italy, Spain and the United States were the sources of the convalescent and acute COVID-19 samples. The analysed material was cDNA or gDNA that came from T cells, B-cell-depleted T cells, or PBMCs.

CDR3 length: 15 amino acids. V shed 0 bases, J shed 6 bases, and the junction held 7 bases outside the gene matches. The V gene's germline CDR1 is SGHKS and CDR2 YYEKEE (reference sequence). Per the study methods: Estimation of nucleated cell counts relied on the amplification of reference gene primers. The assay was immunoSEQ multiplex PCR, and TCRdb's table has in-frame clones only and misses some. V, J and clone size are taken as reported in that table, and D and trimming were inferred from the DNA itself. The data show 50,000 to 75,000 clones, 90% to 95% seen once. Material: peripheral blood. The source is a man between 65 and 85 years old with active COVID-19. This sequence joins TRBV5-5 and TRBJ2-5; 8 bases agree with TRBD2. The CDR3: CASSLAGGAEKTQYF. Here the CDR3 DNA reads TGTGCCAGCAGCTTGGCCGGGGGGGCCGAGAAGACCCAGTACTTC.